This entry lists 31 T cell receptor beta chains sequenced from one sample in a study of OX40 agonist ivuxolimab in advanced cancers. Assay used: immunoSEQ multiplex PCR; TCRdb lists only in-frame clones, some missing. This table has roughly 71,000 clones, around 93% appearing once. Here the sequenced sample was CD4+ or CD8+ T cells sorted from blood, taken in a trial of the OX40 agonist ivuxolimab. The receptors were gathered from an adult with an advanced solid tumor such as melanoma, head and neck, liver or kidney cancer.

CDR3 in DNA: TGTGCCAGCAGTTTAATACCTAGCGGCCCCGGGGAGCTGTTTTTT. It specifies CASSLIPSGPGELFF. This chain links TRBV27 with TRBJ2-2, with 7 bases identical to TRBD2. CDR1 and CDR2 from the germline V gene are MNHEY and SMNVEV (reference sequence). V shed 2 bases, J shed 6 bases, and the junction held 6 bases outside the gene matches. This CDR3 region has 15 residues.

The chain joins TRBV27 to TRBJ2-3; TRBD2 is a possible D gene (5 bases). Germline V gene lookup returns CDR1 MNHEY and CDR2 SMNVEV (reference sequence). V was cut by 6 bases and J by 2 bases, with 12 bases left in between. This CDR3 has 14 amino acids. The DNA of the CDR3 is TGTGCCAGCAGAGAGCGGAGCCACACAGATACGCAGTATTTT. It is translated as CASRERSHTDTQYF.

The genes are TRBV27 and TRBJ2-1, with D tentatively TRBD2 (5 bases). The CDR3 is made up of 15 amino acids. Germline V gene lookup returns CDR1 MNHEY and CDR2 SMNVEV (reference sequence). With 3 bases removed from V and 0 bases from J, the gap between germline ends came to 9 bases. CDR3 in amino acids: CASSFVSGSYNEQFF. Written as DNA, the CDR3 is TGTGCCAGCAGTTTCGTCAGCGGCTCCTACAATGAGCAGTTCTTC.

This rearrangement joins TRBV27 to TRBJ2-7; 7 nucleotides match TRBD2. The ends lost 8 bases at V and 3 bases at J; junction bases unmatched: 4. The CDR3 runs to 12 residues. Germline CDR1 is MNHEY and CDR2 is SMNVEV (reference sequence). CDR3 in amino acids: CASGRASYEQYF. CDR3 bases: TGTGCCAGCGGGAGGGCCAGCTACGAGCAGTACTTC.

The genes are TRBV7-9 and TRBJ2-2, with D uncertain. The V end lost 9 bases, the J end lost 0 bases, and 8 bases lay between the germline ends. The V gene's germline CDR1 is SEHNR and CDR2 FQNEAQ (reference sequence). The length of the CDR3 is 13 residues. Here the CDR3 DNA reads TGTGCCAGTACTGGGACGAACACCGGGGAGCTGTTTTTT. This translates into CASTGTNTGELFF.

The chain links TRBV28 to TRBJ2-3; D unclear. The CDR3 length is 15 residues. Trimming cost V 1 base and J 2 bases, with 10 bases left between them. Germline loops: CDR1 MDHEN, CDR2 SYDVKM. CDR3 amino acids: CASSLYLELTDTQYF. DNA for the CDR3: TGTGCCAGCAGTTTATATCTAGAGCTCACAGATACGCAGTATTTT.

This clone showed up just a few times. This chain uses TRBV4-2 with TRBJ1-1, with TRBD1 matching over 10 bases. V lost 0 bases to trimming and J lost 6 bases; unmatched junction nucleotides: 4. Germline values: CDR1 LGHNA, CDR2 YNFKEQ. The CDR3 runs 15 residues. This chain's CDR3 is CASSQETGGISEAFF. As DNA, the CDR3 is TGTGCCAGCAGCCAAGAGACAGGGGGCATCTCTGAAGCTTTCTTT.

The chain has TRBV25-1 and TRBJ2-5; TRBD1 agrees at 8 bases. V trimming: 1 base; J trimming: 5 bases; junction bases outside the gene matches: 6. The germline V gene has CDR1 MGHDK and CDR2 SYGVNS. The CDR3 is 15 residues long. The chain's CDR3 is CASSESQGAGETQYF. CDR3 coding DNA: TGTGCCAGCAGTGAATCCCAGGGGGCGGGGGAGACCCAGTACTTC.

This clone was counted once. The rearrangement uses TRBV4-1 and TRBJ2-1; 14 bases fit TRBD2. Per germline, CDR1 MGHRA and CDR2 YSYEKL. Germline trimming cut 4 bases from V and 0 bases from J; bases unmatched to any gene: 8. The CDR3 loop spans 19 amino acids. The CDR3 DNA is TGCGCCAGCAGCCTCCGACTAGCGGGAGGGCCAGGCTCCTACAATGAGCAGTTCTTC. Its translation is CASSLRLAGGPGSYNEQFF.

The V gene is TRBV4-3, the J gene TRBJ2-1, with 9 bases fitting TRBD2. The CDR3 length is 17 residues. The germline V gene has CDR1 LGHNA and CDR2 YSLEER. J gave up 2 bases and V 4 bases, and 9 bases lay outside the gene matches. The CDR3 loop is CASSRLAGVEPYNEQFF. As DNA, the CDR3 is TGCGCCAGCAGCCGCTTAGCGGGAGTTGAGCCCTACAATGAGCAGTTCTTC.

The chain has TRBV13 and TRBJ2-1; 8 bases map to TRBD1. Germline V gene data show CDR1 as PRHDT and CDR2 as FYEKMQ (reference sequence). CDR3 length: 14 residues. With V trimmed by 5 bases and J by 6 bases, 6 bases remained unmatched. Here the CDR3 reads CASSTRQGSNEQFF. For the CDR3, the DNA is TGTGCCAGCAGCACCCGACAGGGGTCCAATGAGCAGTTCTTC. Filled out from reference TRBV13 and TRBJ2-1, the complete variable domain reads AAGVIQSPRHLIKEKRETATLKCYPIPRHDTVYWYQQGPGQDPQFLISFYEKMQSDKGSIPDRFSAQQFSDYHSELNMSSLELGDSALYFCASSTRQGSNEQFFGPGTRLTVL.

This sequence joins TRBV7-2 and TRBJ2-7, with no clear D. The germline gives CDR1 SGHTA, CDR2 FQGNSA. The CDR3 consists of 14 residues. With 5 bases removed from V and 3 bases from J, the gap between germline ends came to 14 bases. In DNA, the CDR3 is TGTGCCAGCAGCCCGTCCCCCGTAAACTACGAGCAGTACTTC. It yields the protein CASSPSPVNYEQYF.

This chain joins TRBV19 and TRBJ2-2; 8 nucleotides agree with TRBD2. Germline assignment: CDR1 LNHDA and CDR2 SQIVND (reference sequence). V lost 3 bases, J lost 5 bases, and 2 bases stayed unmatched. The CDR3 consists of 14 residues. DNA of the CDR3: TGTGCCAGTAGTATCCCTAGCGGGACCGGGGAGCTGTTTTTT. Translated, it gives CASSIPSGTGELFF.

The CDR3 loop reads CASSIIGGTDTQYF. CDR3 sequence (DNA): TGTGCCAGCAGTATCATAGGGGGAACAGATACGCAGTATTTT. This chain uses TRBV28 with TRBJ2-3; a weak D match, TRBD1 (6 bases). CDR3 length equals 14 residues. Germline CDR1 and CDR2: MDHEN and SYDVKM. V shed 5 bases and J shed 3 bases, with 12 bases lying between them. The complete variable domain, with remaining parts taken from reference TRBV28 and TRBJ2-3, reads DVKVTQSSRYLVKRTGEKVFLECVQDMDHENMFWYRQDPGLGLRLIYFSYDVKMKEKGDIPEGYSVSREKKERFSLILESASTNQTSMYLCASSIIGGTDTQYFGPGTRLTVL.

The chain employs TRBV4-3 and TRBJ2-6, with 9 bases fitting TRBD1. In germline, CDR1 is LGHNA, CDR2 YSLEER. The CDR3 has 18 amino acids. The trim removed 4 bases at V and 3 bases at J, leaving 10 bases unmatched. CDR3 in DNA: TGCGCCAGCAGCCTCACCGGGACAGGGACTATTGGGGCCAACGTCCTGACTTTC. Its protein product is CASSLTGTGTIGANVLTF.

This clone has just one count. The CDR3 nucleotides are TGTGCCACCAGAGACGGTCCCTACGAGCAGTACTTC. Its protein is CATRDGPYEQYF. This chain connects TRBV6-5 to TRBJ2-7; D is unresolved. CDR3 length: 12 residues. Germline V gene sequence: CDR1 MNHEY, CDR2 SVGAGI. Trimming pared 10 bases from V and 2 bases from J, leaving 12 bases between.

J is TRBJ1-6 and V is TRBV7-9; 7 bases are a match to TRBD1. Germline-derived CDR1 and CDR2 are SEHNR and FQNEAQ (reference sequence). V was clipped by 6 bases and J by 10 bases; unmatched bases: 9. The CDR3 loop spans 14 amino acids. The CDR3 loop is CASRRRDRGSPLHF. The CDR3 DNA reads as TGTGCCAGCAGGCGCCGGGACAGAGGATCACCCCTCCACTTT.

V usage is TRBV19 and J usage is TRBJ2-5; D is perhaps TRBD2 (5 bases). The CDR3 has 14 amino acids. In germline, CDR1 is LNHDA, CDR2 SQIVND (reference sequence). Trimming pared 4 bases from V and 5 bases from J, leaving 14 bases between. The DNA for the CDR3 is TGTGCCAGTAGTAGCGTGGAGCGGCGGGAGACCCAGTACTTC. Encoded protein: CASSSVERRETQYF.

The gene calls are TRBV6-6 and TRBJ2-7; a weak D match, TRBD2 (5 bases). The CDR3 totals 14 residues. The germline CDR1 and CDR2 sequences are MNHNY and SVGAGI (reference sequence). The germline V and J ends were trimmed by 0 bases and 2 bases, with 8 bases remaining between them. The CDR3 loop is CASSYSSETYEQYF. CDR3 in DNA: TGTGCCAGCAGTTACTCTAGCGAGACCTACGAGCAGTACTTC.

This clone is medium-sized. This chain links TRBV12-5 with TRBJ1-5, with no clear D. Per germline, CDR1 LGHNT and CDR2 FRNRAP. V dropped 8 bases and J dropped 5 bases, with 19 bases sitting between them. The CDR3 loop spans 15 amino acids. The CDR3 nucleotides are TGTGCTAGTTCTCCTACAGCGGCTGGGGATCAGCCCCAGCATTTT. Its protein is CASSPTAAGDQPQHF.

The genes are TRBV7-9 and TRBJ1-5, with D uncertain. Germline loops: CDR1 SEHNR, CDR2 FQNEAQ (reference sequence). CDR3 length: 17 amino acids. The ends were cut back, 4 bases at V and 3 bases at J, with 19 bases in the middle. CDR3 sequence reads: CASSSTIGPDPNQPQHF. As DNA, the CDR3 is TGTGCCAGCAGCTCAACAATTGGACCCGATCCCAATCAGCCCCAGCATTTT.

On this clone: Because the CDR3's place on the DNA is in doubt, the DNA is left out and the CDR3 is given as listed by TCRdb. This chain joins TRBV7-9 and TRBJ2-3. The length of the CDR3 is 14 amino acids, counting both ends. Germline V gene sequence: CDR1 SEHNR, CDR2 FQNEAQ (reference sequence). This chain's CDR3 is CASFFGPLLDTQYF.

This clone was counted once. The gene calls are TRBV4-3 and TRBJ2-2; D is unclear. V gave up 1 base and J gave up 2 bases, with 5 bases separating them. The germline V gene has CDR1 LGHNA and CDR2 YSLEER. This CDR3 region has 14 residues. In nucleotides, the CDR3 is TGCGCCAGCAGCCAAGGATTTAACACCGGGGAGCTGTTTTTT. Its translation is CASSQGFNTGELFF.

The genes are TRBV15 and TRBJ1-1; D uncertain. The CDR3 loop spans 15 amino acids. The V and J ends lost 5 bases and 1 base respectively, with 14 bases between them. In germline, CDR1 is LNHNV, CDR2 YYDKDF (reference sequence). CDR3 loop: CATSAAASGNTEAFF. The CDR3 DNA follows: TGTGCCACCAGCGCCGCGGCGAGCGGGAACACTGAAGCTTTCTTT.

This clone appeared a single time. In nucleotides, the CDR3 is TGTGCCTGGAGTCCCTCAGCAACTAATGAAAAACTGTTTTTT. This gives the protein CAWSPSATNEKLFF. The chain joins TRBV30 to TRBJ1-4, with D unclear. This CDR3 has 14 amino acids. The germline V gene encodes CDR1 GTSNPN and CDR2 SVGIG (reference sequence). V dropped 2 bases and J dropped 0 bases, with 7 bases sitting between them.

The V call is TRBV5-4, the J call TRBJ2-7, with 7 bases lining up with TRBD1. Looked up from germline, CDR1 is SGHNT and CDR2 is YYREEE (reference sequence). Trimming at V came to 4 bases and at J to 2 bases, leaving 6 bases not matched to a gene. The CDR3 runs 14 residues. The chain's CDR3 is CASSRGQTTYEQYF. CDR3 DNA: TGTGCCAGCAGCCGGGGACAGACGACCTACGAGCAGTACTTC.

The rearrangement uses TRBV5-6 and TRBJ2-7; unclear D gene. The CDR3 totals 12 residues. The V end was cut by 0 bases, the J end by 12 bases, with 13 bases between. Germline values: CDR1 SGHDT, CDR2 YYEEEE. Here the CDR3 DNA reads TGTGCCAGCAGCTTGGGTGGCCCCCAATGGTACTTC. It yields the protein CASSLGGPQWYF.

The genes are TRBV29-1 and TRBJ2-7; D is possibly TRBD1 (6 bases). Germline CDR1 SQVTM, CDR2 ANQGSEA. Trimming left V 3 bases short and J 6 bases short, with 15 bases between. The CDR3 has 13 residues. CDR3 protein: CSVEGHTTGEQYF. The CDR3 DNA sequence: TGCAGCGTTGAGGGACATACGACGGGCGAGCAGTACTTC.

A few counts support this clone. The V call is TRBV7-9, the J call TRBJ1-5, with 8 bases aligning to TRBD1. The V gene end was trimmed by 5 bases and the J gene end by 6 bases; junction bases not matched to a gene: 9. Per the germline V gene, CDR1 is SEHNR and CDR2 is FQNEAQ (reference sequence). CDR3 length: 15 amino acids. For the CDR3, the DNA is TGTGCCAGCAGCCCGACAGGGGCAGGGAGTCAGCCCCAGCATTTT. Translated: CASSPTGAGSQPQHF.

The CDR3 sequence: CASSYDRSTDTQYF. Here the CDR3 DNA reads TGTGCCAGCAGTTACGACAGAAGCACAGATACGCAGTATTTT. The V and J genes are TRBV27 and TRBJ2-3, with a possible D match to TRBD1 (5 bases). CDR1 and CDR2 from the germline V gene are MNHEY and SMNVEV (reference sequence). The CDR3 spans 14 residues. V lost 4 bases and J lost 0, with 8 bases in between.

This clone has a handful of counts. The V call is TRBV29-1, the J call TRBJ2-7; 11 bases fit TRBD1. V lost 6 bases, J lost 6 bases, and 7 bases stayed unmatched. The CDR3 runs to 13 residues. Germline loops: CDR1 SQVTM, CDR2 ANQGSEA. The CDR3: CSVTGTGGGEQYF. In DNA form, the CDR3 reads TGCAGCGTAACCGGGACAGGGGGAGGCGAGCAGTACTTC.